These T cell receptor beta chains were read from a single sample in a study of blood T cell repertoires in COVID-19. The assay was immunoSEQ multiplex PCR, and TCRdb's table has in-frame clones only and misses some. The sample records roughly 200,000 clones, about 75% being singletons. Sequencing was carried out using peripheral blood. These receptor sequences come from a woman between 45 and 60 years old with active or convalescent COVID-19. Each CDR3 is given with its conserved first and last residue. The D gene is left open where the match is weak. Only some rows state a clone size, as once, few, many or a class for expanded clones.

V gene	J gene	D gene	clone size	CDR3 protein	CDR3 DNA
TRBV11-1	TRBJ1-2	NA	NA	CASSLEGVGYTF	TGTGCCAGCAGCTTGGAGGGAGTTGGCTACACCTTC
TRBV19	TRBJ2-7	TRBD1	few	CASSPGTGQSYEQYF	TGTGCCAGTAGTCCAGGGACAGGACAATCCTACGAGCAGTACTTC
TRBV3-1/TRBV3-2	TRBJ2-1	NA	NA	CASSQESGVEQFF	TGTGCCAGCAGCCAAGAGTCGGGGGTTGAGCAGTTCTTC
TRBV19	TRBJ1-1	NA	NA	CASSPGQLVGTEAFF	TGTGCCAGTAGCCCCGGACAGCTAGTGGGCACTGAAGCTTTCTTT
TRBV2	TRBJ1-1	TRBD1	NA	CASRTRQGNTEAFF	TGTGCCAGCAGAACAAGACAGGGGAACACTGAAGCTTTCTTT
TRBV7-2	TRBJ1-3	NA	NA	CASSLGSGPGSGNTIYF	TGTGCCAGCAGCTTAGGAAGTGGTCCGGGATCTGGAAACACCATATATTTT
TRBV30	TRBJ2-7	NA	NA	CAWSGQGNYEQYF	TGTGCCTGGAGTGGCCAGGGAAACTACGAGCAGTACTTC
TRBV4-3	TRBJ2-6	NA	NA	CASSQGLGWANVLTF	TGCGCCAGCAGCCAAGGACTAGGCTGGGCCAACGTCCTGACTTTC
TRBV10-3	TRBJ2-2	TRBD2	NA	CAIRGESGGAAGELFF	TGTGCCATCAGGGGAGAGAGCGGGGGGGCCGCCGGGGAGCTGTTTTTT
TRBV19	TRBJ1-6	NA	NA	CASKIRNSPLHF	TGTGCCAGTAAAATCAGGAATTCACCCCTCCACTTT
TRBV6-2/TRBV6-3	TRBJ1-6	NA	NA	CASSYEVGVNSPLHF	TGTGCCAGCAGTTACGAAGTGGGCGTTAATTCACCCCTCCACTTT